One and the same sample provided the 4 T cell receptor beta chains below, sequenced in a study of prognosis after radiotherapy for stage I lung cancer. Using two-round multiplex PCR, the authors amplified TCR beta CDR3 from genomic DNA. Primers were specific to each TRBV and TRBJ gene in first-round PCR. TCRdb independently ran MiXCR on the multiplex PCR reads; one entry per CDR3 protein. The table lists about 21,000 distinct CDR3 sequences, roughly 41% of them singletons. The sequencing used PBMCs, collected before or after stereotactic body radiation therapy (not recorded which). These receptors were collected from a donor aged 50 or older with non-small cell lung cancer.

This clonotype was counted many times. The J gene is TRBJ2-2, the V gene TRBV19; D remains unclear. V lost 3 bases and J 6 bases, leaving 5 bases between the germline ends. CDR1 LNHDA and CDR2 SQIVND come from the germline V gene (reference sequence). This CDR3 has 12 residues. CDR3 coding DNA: TGTGCCAGTAGTATCCAGGCCGGGGAGCTGTTTTTT. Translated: CASSIQAGELFF.

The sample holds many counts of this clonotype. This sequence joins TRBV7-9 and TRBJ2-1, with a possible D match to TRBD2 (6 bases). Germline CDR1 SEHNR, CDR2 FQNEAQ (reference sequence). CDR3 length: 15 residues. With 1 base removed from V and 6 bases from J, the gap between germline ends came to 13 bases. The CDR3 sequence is CASSLGGDWGNEQFF. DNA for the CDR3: TGTGCCAGCAGCTTAGGGGGGGATTGGGGCAATGAGCAGTTCTTC.

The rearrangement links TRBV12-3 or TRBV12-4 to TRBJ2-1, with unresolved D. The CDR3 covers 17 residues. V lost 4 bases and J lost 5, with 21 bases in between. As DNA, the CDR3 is TGTGCCAGCAGTTGGGGTAGTAGTACACATATAAACAATGAGCAGTTCTTC. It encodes CASSWGSSTHINNEQFF.

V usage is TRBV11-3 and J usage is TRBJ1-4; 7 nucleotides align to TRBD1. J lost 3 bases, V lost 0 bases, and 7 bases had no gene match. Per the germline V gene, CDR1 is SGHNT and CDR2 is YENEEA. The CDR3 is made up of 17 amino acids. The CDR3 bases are TGTGCCAGCAGCTTAGACCGACAGGGATGGTCTAATGAAAAACTGTTTTTT. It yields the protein CASSLDRQGWSNEKLFF.